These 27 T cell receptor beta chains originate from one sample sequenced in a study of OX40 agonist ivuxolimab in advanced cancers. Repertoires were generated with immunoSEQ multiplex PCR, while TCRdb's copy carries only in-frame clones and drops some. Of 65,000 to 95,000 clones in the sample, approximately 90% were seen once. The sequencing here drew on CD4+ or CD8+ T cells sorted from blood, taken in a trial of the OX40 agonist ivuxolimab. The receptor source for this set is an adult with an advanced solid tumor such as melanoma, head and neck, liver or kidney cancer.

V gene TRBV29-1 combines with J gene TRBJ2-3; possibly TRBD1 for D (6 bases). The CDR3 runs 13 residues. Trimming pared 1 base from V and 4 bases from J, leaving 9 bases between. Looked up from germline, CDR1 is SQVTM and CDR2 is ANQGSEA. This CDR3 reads CSVEVAGADTQYF. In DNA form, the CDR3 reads TGCAGCGTTGAAGTCGCAGGGGCAGATACGCAGTATTTT.

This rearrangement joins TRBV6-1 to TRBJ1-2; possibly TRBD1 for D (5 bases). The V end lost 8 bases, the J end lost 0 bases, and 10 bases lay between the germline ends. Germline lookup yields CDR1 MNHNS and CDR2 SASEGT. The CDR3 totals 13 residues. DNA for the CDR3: TGTGCCAGCCGACAGCGACCTAACTATGGCTACACCTTC. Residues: CASRQRPNYGYTF.

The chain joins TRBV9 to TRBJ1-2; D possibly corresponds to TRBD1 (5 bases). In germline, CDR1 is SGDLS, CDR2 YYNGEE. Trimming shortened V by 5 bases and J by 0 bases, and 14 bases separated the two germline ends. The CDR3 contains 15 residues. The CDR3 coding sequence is TGTGCCAGCAGTTACGGATGGGACGCTAACTATGGCTACACCTTC. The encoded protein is CASSYGWDANYGYTF. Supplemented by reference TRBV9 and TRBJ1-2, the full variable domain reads DSGVTQTPKHLITATGQRVTLRCSPRSGDLSVYWYQQSLDQGLQFLIQYYNGEERAKGNILERFSAQQFPDLHSELNLSSLELGDSALYFCASSYGWDANYGYTFGSGTRLTVV.

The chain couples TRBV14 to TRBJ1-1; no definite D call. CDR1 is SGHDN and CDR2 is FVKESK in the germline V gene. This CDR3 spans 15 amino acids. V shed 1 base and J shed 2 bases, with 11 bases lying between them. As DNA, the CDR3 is TGTGCCAGCAGCCAAGTGGGCAGTGGAAACACTGAAGCTTTCTTT. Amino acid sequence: CASSQVGSGNTEAFF.

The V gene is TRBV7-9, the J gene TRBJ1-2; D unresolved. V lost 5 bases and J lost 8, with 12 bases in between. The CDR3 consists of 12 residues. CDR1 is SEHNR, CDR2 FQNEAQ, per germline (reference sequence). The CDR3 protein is CASSPRLGGYTF. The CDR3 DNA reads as TGTGCCAGCAGCCCGAGACTCGGGGGCTACACCTTC. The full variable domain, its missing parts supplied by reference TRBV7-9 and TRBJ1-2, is DTGVSQNPRHKITKRGQNVTFRCDPISEHNRLYWYRQTLGQGPEFLTYFQNEAQLEKSRLLSDRFSAERPKGSFSTLEIQRTEQGDSAMYLCASSPRLGGYTFGSGTRLTVV.

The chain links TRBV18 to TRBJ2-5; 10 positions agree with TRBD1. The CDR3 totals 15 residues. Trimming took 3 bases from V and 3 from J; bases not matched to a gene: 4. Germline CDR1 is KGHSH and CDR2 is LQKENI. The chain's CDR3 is CASSPMTGGEETQYF. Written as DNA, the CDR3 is TGTGCCAGCTCACCCATGACAGGGGGCGAAGAGACCCAGTACTTC. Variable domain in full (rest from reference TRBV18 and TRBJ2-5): NAGVMQNPRHLVRRRGQEARLRCSPMKGHSHVYWYRQLPEEGLKFMVYLQKENIIDESGMPKERFSAEFPKEGPSILRIQQVVRGDSAAYFCASSPMTGGEETQYFGPGTRLLVL.

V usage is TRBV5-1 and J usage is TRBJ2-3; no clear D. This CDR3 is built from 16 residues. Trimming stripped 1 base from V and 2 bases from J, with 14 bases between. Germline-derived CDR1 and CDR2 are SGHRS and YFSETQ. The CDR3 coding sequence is TGCGCCAGCAGCTTGCGAAGGGCTCAATACACAGATACGCAGTATTTT. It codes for CASSLRRAQYTDTQYF.

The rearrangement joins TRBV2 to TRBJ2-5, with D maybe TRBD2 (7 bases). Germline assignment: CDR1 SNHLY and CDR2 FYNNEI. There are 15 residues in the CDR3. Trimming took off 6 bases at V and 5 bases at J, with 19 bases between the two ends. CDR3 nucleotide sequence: TGTGCCAGCAGGCTAGTGGGGGGGCTCGGGGAGACCCAGTACTTC. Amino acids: CASRLVGGLGETQYF. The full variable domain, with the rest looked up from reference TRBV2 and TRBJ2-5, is EPEVTQTPSHQVTQMGQEVILRCVPISNHLYFYWYRQILGQKVEFLVSFYNNEISEKSEIFDDQFSVERPDGSNFTLKIRSTKLEDSAMYFCASRLVGGLGETQYFGPGTRLLVL.

The CDR3 DNA follows: TGTGCCAGCAGTGAGGGGACAGGGAATCAGCCCCAGCATTTT. Protein product: CASSEGTGNQPQHF. V gene TRBV2 combines with J gene TRBJ1-5; 9 positions match TRBD1. CDR3 length: 14 residues. The trim removed 3 bases at V and 4 bases at J, leaving 1 base unmatched. Germline CDR1 and CDR2: SNHLY and FYNNEI.

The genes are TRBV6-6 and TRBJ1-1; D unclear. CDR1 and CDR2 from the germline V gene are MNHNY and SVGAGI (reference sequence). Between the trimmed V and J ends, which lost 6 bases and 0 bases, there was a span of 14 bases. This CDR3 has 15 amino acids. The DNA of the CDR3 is TGTGCCAGCAGCCCGGTGGATTTAATGAACACTGAAGCTTTCTTT. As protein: CASSPVDLMNTEAFF.

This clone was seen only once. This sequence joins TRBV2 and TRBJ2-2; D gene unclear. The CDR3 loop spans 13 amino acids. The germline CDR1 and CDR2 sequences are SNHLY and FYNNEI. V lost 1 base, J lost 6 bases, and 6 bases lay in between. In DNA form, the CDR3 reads TGTGCCAGCAGTGAAGTGCCGGCCGGGGAGCTGTTTTTT. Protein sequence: CASSEVPAGELFF.

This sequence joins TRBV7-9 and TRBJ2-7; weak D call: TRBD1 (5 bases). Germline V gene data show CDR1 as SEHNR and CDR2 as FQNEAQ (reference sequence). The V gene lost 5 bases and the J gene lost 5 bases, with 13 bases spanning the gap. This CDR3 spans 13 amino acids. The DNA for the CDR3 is TGTGCCAGCAGCATAAAGGGGCACGACGAGCAGTACTTC. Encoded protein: CASSIKGHDEQYF.

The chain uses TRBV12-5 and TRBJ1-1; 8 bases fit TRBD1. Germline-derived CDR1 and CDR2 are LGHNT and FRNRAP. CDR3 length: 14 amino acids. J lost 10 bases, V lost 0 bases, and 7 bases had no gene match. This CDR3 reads CASGLVGRGRAAFF. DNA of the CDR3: TGTGCTAGTGGTTTGGTAGGCAGGGGGCGGGCAGCTTTCTTT.

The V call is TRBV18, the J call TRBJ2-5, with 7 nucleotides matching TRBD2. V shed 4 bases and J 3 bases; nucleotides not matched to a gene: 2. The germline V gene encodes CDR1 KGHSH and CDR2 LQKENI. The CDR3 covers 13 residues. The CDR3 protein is CASSRGGKETQYF. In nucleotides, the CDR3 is TGTGCCAGCTCACGCGGGGGTAAAGAGACCCAGTACTTC.

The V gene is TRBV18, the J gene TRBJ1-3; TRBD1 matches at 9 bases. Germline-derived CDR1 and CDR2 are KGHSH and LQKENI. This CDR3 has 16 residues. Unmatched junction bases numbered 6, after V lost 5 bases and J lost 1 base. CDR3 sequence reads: CASSTGGHTSGNTIYF. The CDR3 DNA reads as TGTGCCAGCTCAACAGGGGGCCATACTTCTGGAAACACCATATATTTT. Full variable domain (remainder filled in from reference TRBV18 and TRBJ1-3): NAGVMQNPRHLVRRRGQEARLRCSPMKGHSHVYWYRQLPEEGLKFMVYLQKENIIDESGMPKERFSAEFPKEGPSILRIQQVVRGDSAAYFCASSTGGHTSGNTIYFGEGSWLTVV.

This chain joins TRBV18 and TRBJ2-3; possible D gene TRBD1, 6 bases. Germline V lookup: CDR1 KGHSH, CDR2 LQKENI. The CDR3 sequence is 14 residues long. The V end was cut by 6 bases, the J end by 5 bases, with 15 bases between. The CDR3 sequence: CASSRDQGIDTQYF. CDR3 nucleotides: TGTGCCAGCTCCCGGGACCAGGGGATAGATACGCAGTATTTT.

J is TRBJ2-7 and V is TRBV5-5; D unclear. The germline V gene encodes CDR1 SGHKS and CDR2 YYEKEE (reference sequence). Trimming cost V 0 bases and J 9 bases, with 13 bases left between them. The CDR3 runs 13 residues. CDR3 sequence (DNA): TGTGCCAGCAGCTTGGCCGATCTAAGTGGGCAGTACTTC. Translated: CASSLADLSGQYF.

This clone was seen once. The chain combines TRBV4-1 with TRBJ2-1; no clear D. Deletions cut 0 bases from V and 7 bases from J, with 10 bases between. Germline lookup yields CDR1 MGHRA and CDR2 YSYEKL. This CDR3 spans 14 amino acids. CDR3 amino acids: CASSQDGRLNEQFF. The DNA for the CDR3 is TGCGCCAGCAGCCAAGATGGACGGTTGAATGAGCAGTTCTTC.

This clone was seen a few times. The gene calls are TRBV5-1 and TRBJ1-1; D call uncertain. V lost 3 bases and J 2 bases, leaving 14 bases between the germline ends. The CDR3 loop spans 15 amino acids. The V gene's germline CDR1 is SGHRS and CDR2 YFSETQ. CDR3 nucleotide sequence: TGCGCCAGCAGCTCCAATCCGGGAGCTAACACTGAAGCTTTCTTT. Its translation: CASSSNPGANTEAFF.

The CDR3 reads CASSKDRNQPQHF. The CDR3 DNA reads TGTGCCAGTAGTAAGGACAGGAATCAGCCCCAGCATTTT. The chain employs TRBV19 and TRBJ1-5, with TRBD1 identical over 7 bases. J was trimmed by 4 bases and V by 4 bases; bases with no gene match: 1. This CDR3 has 13 residues. Germline V gene lookup returns CDR1 LNHDA and CDR2 SQIVND (reference sequence).

Written as DNA, the CDR3 is TGTGCCAGCAGCCAGAACTACTATGGCTACACCTTC. It translates to CASSQNYYGYTF. The rearrangement uses TRBV5-6 and TRBJ1-2, with D unresolved. Germline lookup yields CDR1 SGHDT and CDR2 YYEEEE. The CDR3 sequence is 12 residues long. The germline V and J ends were trimmed by 4 bases and 3 bases, with 7 bases remaining between them.

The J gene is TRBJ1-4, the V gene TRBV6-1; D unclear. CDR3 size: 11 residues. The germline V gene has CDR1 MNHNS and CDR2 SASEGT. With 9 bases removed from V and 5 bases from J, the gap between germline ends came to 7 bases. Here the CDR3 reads CASERNEKLFF. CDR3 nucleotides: TGTGCCAGTGAAAGGAATGAAAAACTGTTTTTT.

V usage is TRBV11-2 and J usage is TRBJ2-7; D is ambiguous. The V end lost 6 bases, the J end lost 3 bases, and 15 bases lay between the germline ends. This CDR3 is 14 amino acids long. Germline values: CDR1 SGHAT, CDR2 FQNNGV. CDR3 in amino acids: CASSYGPRYYEQYF. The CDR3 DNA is TGTGCCAGCAGTTACGGTCCTAGATACTACGAGCAGTACTTC.

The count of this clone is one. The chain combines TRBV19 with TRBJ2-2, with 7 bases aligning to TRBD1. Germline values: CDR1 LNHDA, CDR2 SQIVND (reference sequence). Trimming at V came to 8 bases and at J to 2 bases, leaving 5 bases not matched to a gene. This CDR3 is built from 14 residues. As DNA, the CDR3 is TGTGCCAGTGGTACAGGGGAAAACACCGGGGAGCTGTTTTTT. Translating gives CASGTGENTGELFF.

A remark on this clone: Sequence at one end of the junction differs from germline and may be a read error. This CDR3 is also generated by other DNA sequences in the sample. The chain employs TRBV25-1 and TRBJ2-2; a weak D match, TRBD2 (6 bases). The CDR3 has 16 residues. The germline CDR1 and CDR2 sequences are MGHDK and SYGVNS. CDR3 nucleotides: TGTGCCAGCAGTGATCAGGTCCCTTCTGGTGGCGGGGAGCTATTTTTT. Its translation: CASSDQVPSGGGELFF.

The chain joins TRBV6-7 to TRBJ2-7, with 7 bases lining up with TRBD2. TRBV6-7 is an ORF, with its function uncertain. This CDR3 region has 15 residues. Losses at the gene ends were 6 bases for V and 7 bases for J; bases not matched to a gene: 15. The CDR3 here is CASSPGLVGQYEQYF. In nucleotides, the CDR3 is TGTGCCAGCAGCCCTGGACTAGTGGGCCAGTATGAGCAGTACTTC.

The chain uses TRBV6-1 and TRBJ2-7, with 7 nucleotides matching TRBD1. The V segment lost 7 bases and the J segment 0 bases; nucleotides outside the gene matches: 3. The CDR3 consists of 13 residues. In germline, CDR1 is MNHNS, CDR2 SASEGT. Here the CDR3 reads CASKTGPSYEQYF. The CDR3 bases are TGTGCCAGCAAGACAGGGCCCTCCTACGAGCAGTACTTC.